The rows below give T cell receptor beta chains drawn from one sample of a study of blood T cell repertoires in COVID-19. The data were produced by immunoSEQ multiplex PCR, yet TCRdb's version contains in-frame clones alone and is incomplete. Counted here are about 61,000 clones, around 77% occurring once; the ten biggest clones make up 20% to 25%. The sample consisted of peripheral blood. The receptors here all came from a man aged 80 or over with active or convalescent COVID-19. The CDR3 runs from the conserved cysteine through the conserved F or W. D genes are given only for firm matches. Clone size, where shown, is once, few, many, or a class for clones that have expanded.

TRBJ2-1 | - | TRBV18 | TRBD2 | CASLASGRGNEQFF | TGTGCCAGTCTCGCTAGCGGGAGAGGGAATGAGCAGTTCTTC
TRBJ1-6 | - | TRBV30 | - | CASTWGHDSPLHF | TGTGCCTCTACATGGGGCCATGATTCACCCCTCCACTTT
TRBJ2-1 | - | TRBV18 | - | CASSPPGVSGNEQFF | TGTGCCAGCTCACCACCGGGAGTATCGGGGAATGAGCAGTTCTTC
TRBJ2-5 | - | TRBV9 | - | CASSARDYQETQYF | TGTGCCAGCAGCGCTCGGGACTACCAAGAGACCCAGTACTTC
TRBJ1-3 | - | TRBV4-1 | - | CASSRGERSPGNTIYF | TGCGCCAGCAGCCGGGGGGAACGATCCCCAGGAAACACCATATATTTT
TRBJ2-6 | - | TRBV4-1 | TRBD1 | CASSSGGAGGANVLTF | TGCGCCAGCAGCTCAGGGGGCGCGGGTGGGGCCAACGTCCTGACTTTC
TRBJ2-5 | - | TRBV19 | TRBD2 | CASSTGEGGTQYF | TGTGCCAGTAGTACCGGGGAGGGTGGGACCCAGTACTTC
TRBJ1-2 | - | TRBV30 | - | CAWSSRGSYYGYTF | TGTGCCTGGAGTTCGAGGGGGTCTTACTATGGCTACACCTTC
TRBJ2-1 | - | TRBV5-1 | TRBD2 | CASNGGREYNEQFF | TGCGCCAGCAACGGCGGGAGGGAGTACAATGAGCAGTTCTTC
TRBJ2-5 | - | TRBV11-2 | - | CAGTSRPQETQYF | TGTGCCGGAACATCTAGGCCCCAAGAGACCCAGTACTTC
TRBJ2-7 | - | TRBV14 | TRBD2 | CASSPRSGIGSYEQYF | TGTGCCAGCAGCCCACGAAGCGGGATCGGATCCTACGAGCAGTACTTC
TRBJ2-1 | - | TRBV3-1/TRBV3-2 | - | CASSRDEAREQFF | TGTGCCAGCAGCCGAGATGAAGCGCGGGAGCAGTTCTTC
TRBJ2-5 | - | TRBV5-5 | TRBD2 | CASSLATREGRGQETQYF | TGTGCCAGCAGCTTGGCTACGCGGGAGGGCCGCGGCCAAGAGACCCAGTACTTC
TRBJ1-3 | - | TRBV19 | - | CATQDLSSGNTIYF | TGTGCCACCCAGGACTTAAGCTCTGGAAACACCATATATTTT
TRBJ2-7 | - | TRBV24-1 | - | CATSDSGSVDPYEQYF | TGTGCCACCAGTGATTCGGGGAGTGTCGACCCCTACGAGCAGTACTTC
TRBJ1-5 | - | TRBV28 | - | CASRLGLNRGNQPQHF | TGTGCCAGCAGGCTCGGGTTAAATCGGGGCAATCAGCCCCAGCATTTT
TRBJ2-7 | - | TRBV28 | - | CASTKQTGSYEQYF | TGTGCCAGCACCAAACAGACAGGCTCCTACGAGCAGTACTTC
TRBJ1-1 | - | TRBV5-1 | - | CARSGWGGNTEAFF | TGCGCCCGCAGCGGGTGGGGGGGTAACACTGAAGCTTTCTTT
TRBJ1-2 | few | TRBV7-9 | TRBD1 | CASSDQGTGYNGYTF | TGTGCCAGCAGCGACCAGGGGACAGGGTATAATGGCTACACCTTC
TRBJ2-7 | few | TRBV10-1 | TRBD1 | CASSESPDRIFEQYF | TGCGCCAGCAGTGAGTCCCCGGACAGGATATTCGAGCAGTACTTC
TRBJ2-1 | - | TRBV7-9 | - | CASSLQLDNEQFF | TGTGCCAGCAGCTTACAGTTGGACAATGAGCAGTTCTTC
TRBJ2-5 | - | TRBV19 | TRBD1 | CASSAPGTGREETQYF | TGTGCCAGTAGCGCACCCGGGACAGGGAGGGAAGAGACCCAGTACTTC
TRBJ2-7 | - | TRBV14 | - | CASSQALSRLLWEQYF | TGTGCCAGCAGCCAAGCCCTGTCCAGACTCCTTTGGGAGCAGTACTTC
TRBJ1-5 | many | TRBV7-2 | - | CASSLKGLGQPQHF | TGTGCCAGCAGCTTGAAGGGGTTAGGTCAGCCCCAGCATTTT